This T cell receptor beta chain was sequenced for a study of T cell changes during pregnancy in multiple sclerosis (dated by TCRdb to 2018 to 2020). About the study as a whole: The study looked at changes in the T cell repertoire across pregnancy in women with multiple sclerosis.

Comments on this clone: Its antigen remains undetermined. Per-nucleotide qualities are absent, and no much larger clonotype sits a single base away.

Receptors were amplified or captured by the immunoSEQ multiplex PCR assay. TCRdb re-hosts the immuneACCESS table, in-frame sequences only. Its copies lack some clones; in the studies checked, an unresolved V gene accounts for under half of them, and the cause for the rest is not known. In all, the sample holds approximately 50,000 clones, and 94% of those were seen once. Approximately 0.31% of the sample comes from the top ten. V is reduced by 4 bases and J by 1 base, leaving a spacing of 15 bases between them. CDR1 SGHTA and CDR2 FQGTGA are derived from the germline V gene. The CDR3, from cysteine to phenylalanine, totals 16 residues. The CDR3 DNA has 48 bases and is translated from base 1.

The sequence joins TRBV7-3 to TRBJ2-3; a weak D assignment points to TRBD2 (6 bases agree). The TCR was taken from a female donor with multiple sclerosis, enrolled in a pregnancy study. The sequences come from CD4+ T cells from peripheral blood mononuclear cells, collected in the third trimester of pregnancy. The CDR3 in this case is CASSSGLPIGTDTQYF. The DNA is as follows: TGTGCCAGCAGCTCGGGACTTCCAATTGGCACAGATACGCAGTATTTT. The reference TRBV7-3 and TRBJ2-3 proteins fill in what lies around the CDR3, so the full variable domain reads GAGVSQTPSNKVTEKGKYVELRCDPISGHTALYWYRQSLGQGPEFLIYFQGTGAADDSGLPNDRFFAVRPEGSVSTLKIQRTERGDSAVYLCASSSGLPIGTDTQYFGPGTRLTVL.